These 3 T cell receptor beta chains came from one sample sequenced in a study of PD-1 blockade in classical Hodgkin lymphoma. Every single patient, without exception, relapsed after autologous stem cell transplantation, and brentuximab vedotin exposure varied. The assay was immunoSEQ multiplex PCR, and TCRdb's table has in-frame clones only and misses some. The sample has over 25,000 clones, roughly 70% seen once. Sequences were derived from peripheral blood mononuclear cells (PBMCs), sampled before the second cycle of nivolumab. Receptors were obtained from a human donor with classical Hodgkin lymphoma.

The chain couples TRBV5-5 to TRBJ1-1, with TRBD1 as a possible D gene (5 bases). In germline, CDR1 is SGHKS, CDR2 YYEKEE (reference sequence). V lost 4 bases to trimming and J lost 8 bases, with 15 bases between them. The CDR3 totals 13 residues. The CDR3 nucleotides are TGTGCCAGCAGCCCCGGCCGAGGGGCAGAAGCTTTCTTT. Protein product: CASSPGRGAEAFF.

This rearrangement joins TRBV7-2 to TRBJ2-3; no clear D gene. The CDR3 has 14 residues. Trimming removed 1 base at V and 6 bases at J, with 11 bases between. Germline-derived CDR1 and CDR2 are SGHTA and FQGNSA. The CDR3: CASSLVVSQDTQYF. DNA of the CDR3: TGTGCCAGCAGCTTAGTGGTTAGCCAGGATACGCAGTATTTT.

This clone was seen once. The germline gene is not matched at one end of the junction; a read error may be the cause. The chain has TRBV7-7 and TRBJ2-3; D uncertain. From germline, CDR1 is SSHAT and CDR2 FNYEAQ (reference sequence). The CDR3 loop spans 14 amino acids. The chain's CDR3 is CASSLGDGTDTQYF. The DNA for the CDR3 is TGTGCTAGCAGCTTAGGCGACGGCACAGATACGCAGTATTTT.